This T cell receptor beta chain was observed in a study of chronic HIV infection and antiretroviral therapy. From the 5' RACE reads, TCRdb called clonotypes with MiXCR, one entry per CDR3 protein. The repertoire includes 45,000 to 55,000 distinct CDR3 sequences, about a fifth of them detected once, and about 2.7% sits in the top ten. The V and J ends lost 3 bases and 3 bases, in that order; junction bases with no gene match: 8. Germline assignment: CDR1 SGHAT and CDR2 FQDESV (reference sequence). CDR3 length: 18 residues. The sequence was obtained from an adult who had HIV and had not received antiretroviral therapy, or was an uninfected healthy control (not recorded which). The sample consisted of peripheral blood. The V gene is TRBV11-1, the J gene TRBJ2-6; 10 bases align to TRBD1. CDR3 region: CASSLGDRGWFGANVLTF. The DNA for the CDR3 is TGTGCCAGCAGCTTGGGGGACAGGGGTTGGTTTGGGGCCAACGTCCTGACTTTC.